The 29 T cell receptor beta chains below were found in one sample sequenced in a study of blood T cells in healthy people across ages. A sample-barcoded 5' primer and a J-beta primer mix were used in a second PCR of about 6 to 12 cycles. MiXCR, applied by TCRdb to the 5' RACE reads, yields one record per CDR3 protein. The table shows 500,000 to 650,000 distinct CDR3 sequences, with 25% to 35% occurring only once. These data were likewise used in another study, on T cells of mothers and their children.

Input material: blood. The receptors stem from a boy younger than 10 in good health.

The gene calls are TRBV20-1 and TRBJ2-5, with 7 bases aligning to TRBD1. The DNA end lines up better with TRBJ2-7; the J call may be wrong. CDR3 length: 12 amino acids. CDR1 is DFQATT and CDR2 is SNEGSKA in the germline V gene (reference sequence). The CDR3 sequence: CSAGEGAGEQYF. The CDR3 region has the DNA TGCAGTGCTGGCGAGGGGGCGGGCGAGCAGTACTTC.

The J gene is TRBJ1-5, the V gene TRBV20-1, with D hard to call. The CDR3 sequence is 12 residues long. Between the trimmed V and J ends, which lost 5 bases and 1 base, there was a span of 6 bases. Germline V gene sequence: CDR1 DFQATT, CDR2 SNEGSKA (reference sequence). The CDR3, as DNA: TGCAGTGCTCTTGGGAGCAATCAGCCCCAGCATTTT. This translates into CSALGSNQPQHF.

The genes are TRBV19 and TRBJ1-2; D remains ambiguous. The germline V and J ends were trimmed by 3 bases and 0 bases, with 8 bases remaining between them. This CDR3 spans 14 amino acids. Germline CDR1 LNHDA, CDR2 SQIVND (reference sequence). The CDR3 DNA reads as TGTGCCAGTAGTATTGACGGCTCTAACTATGGCTACACCTTC. It codes for CASSIDGSNYGYTF.

V is TRBV6-5 and J is TRBJ1-2; D gene uncertain. The germline CDR1 and CDR2 sequences are MNHEY and SVGAGI. The germline V and J ends were trimmed by 6 bases and 10 bases, with 12 bases remaining between them. This CDR3 comprises 11 residues. The CDR3 region is CASREAGDYTF. For the CDR3, the DNA is TGTGCCAGCAGGGAGGCTGGCGACTACACCTTC.

In this sample, this clonotype turned up a few times. The rearrangement uses TRBV12-3 or TRBV12-4 and TRBJ2-1; D is undetermined. Deletions cut 2 bases from V and 7 bases from J, with 9 bases between. This CDR3 spans 13 amino acids. The CDR3 here is CASSLMDRNEQFF. The CDR3 bases are TGTGCCAGCAGTTTAATGGACCGGAATGAGCAGTTCTTC.

This clonotype was recorded many times. V usage is TRBV25-1 and J usage is TRBJ1-5, with D possibly TRBD1 on 5 matching bases. V shed 1 base and J shed 1 base, with 5 bases lying between them. This CDR3 spans 14 amino acids. Per germline, CDR1 MGHDK and CDR2 SYGVNS. The CDR3 nucleotides read TGTGCCAGCAGTGAATGGGGCAGCAATCAGCCCCAGCATTTT. Translated, it gives CASSEWGSNQPQHF. Based on the CDR3 plus reference TRBV25-1 and TRBJ1-5, the full variable domain is EADIYQTPRYLVIGTGKKITLECSQTMGHDKMYWYQQDPGMELHLIHYSYGVNSTEKGDLSSESTVSRIRTEHFPLTLESARPSHTSQYLCASSEWGSNQPQHFGDGTRLSIL.

This clonotype was seen just once. V gene TRBV15 combines with J gene TRBJ1-2; no firm D call. V was shortened by 1 base and J by 0 bases, with 9 bases between the two germline ends. CDR3 length: 15 residues. Germline CDR1 is LNHNV and CDR2 is YYDKDF (reference sequence). CDR3 sequence: CATSRGGSSNYGYTF. The CDR3 region has the DNA TGTGCCACCAGCAGAGGGGGTTCATCTAACTATGGCTACACCTTC.

The chain is built from TRBV7-9 and TRBJ1-1; TRBD1 might be the D (5 bases). Germline V gives CDR1 SEHNR, CDR2 FQNEAQ (reference sequence). V lost 8 bases, J lost 0 bases, and 13 bases lay in between. This CDR3 region has 14 residues. CDR3 DNA sequence: TGTGCCAGCTTCCCCTTGGGGGTGAACACTGAAGCTTTCTTT. Amino acids: CASFPLGVNTEAFF. The whole variable domain, remainder taken from reference TRBV7-9 and TRBJ1-1, is DTGVSQNPRHKITKRGQNVTFRCDPISEHNRLYWYRQTLGQGPEFLTYFQNEAQLEKSRLLSDRFSAERPKGSFSTLEIQRTEQGDSAMYLCASFPLGVNTEAFFGQGTRLTVV.

For the CDR3, the DNA is TGTGCCAGCAGTGGGGGGGTAGCGGGGAACACTGAAGCTTTCTTT. The encoded protein is CASSGGVAGNTEAFF. The chain joins TRBV6-1 to TRBJ1-1; possible D gene TRBD1, 5 bases. The CDR3 contains 15 residues. V lost 4 bases to trimming and J lost 1 base, with 13 bases between them. Germline CDR1 and CDR2: MNHNS and SASEGT.

This clonotype showed up many times. The chain joins TRBV6-2 or TRBV6-3 to TRBJ2-5; weak D call: TRBD1 (6 bases). The germline CDR1 and CDR2 sequences are MNHEY and SVGEGT. Trimming stripped 7 bases from V and 0 bases from J, with 9 bases between. CDR3 length equals 13 residues. CDR3 in amino acids: CASIGQNQETQYF. CDR3 nucleotides: TGTGCCAGCATTGGACAGAACCAAGAGACCCAGTACTTC.

This clonotype was seen more than once but under ten times. The CDR3 sequence: CASSQEKSGQETQYF. The CDR3 DNA reads as TGTGCCAGCAGCCAAGAGAAATCAGGGCAAGAGACCCAGTACTTC. J is TRBJ2-5 and V is TRBV4-2; D perhaps matches TRBD1 (5 bases). There are 15 residues in the CDR3. V was pared by 0 bases and J by 2 bases, with 10 bases between. Germline V gene data show CDR1 as LGHNA and CDR2 as YNFKEQ.

This clonotype has just a few counts. The chain couples TRBV29-1 to TRBJ2-5; 12 bases align to TRBD2. The tail of the sequence fits TRBJ2-7 better, so the J call may be wrong. The CDR3 contains 14 residues. Per the germline V gene, CDR1 is SQVTM and CDR2 is ANQGSEA. This chain's CDR3 is CSVAGGLAGYEQYF. CDR3 DNA sequence: TGCAGCGTTGCCGGGGGACTAGCGGGCTACGAGCAGTACTTC.

The sample holds one count of this clonotype. This rearrangement joins TRBV29-1 to TRBJ1-2; D gene unclear. This CDR3 contains 13 residues. The V gene's germline CDR1 is SQVTM and CDR2 ANQGSEA. V was shortened by 6 bases and J by 4 bases, with 15 bases between the two germline ends. CDR3 sequence reads: CSVSLENRYGYTF. Here the CDR3 DNA reads TGCAGCGTATCCTTGGAAAACCGCTATGGCTACACCTTC.

This sequence joins TRBV5-8 and TRBJ1-5; D unclear. The CDR3 is made up of 15 amino acids. Germline lookup yields CDR1 SGHTS and CDR2 YDEGEE. V was shortened by 1 base and J by 0 bases, with 8 bases between the two germline ends. CDR3 coding DNA: TGTGCCAGCAGCTTGTTCGGGGTTAGCAATCAGCCCCAGCATTTT. Protein: CASSLFGVSNQPQHF. The full variable domain, completed using reference TRBV5-8 and TRBJ1-5, is EAGVTQSPTHLIKTRGQQATLRCSPISGHTSVYWYQQALGLGLQFLLWYDEGEERNRGNFPPRFSGRQFPNYSSELNVNALELEDSALYLCASSLFGVSNQPQHFGDGTRLSIL.

This clonotype was seen a handful of times. The V gene is TRBV12-3 or TRBV12-4, the J gene TRBJ1-1; D call uncertain. Trimming shortened V by 8 bases and J by 0 bases, and 7 bases separated the two germline ends. CDR3 length: 12 residues. CDR3 amino acids: CASGYLNTEAFF. The CDR3 coding sequence is TGTGCCAGCGGATACTTGAACACTGAAGCTTTCTTT.

V is TRBV20-1 and J is TRBJ1-6, with 8 positions matching TRBD1. The CDR3 spans 14 residues. Germline V lookup: CDR1 DFQATT, CDR2 SNEGSKA (reference sequence). Trimming removed 3 bases from V and 4 bases from J; junction bases left unmatched: 2. The CDR3 region has the DNA TGCAGTGCTAGGGGACAGGAATATAATTCACCCCTCCACTTT. Amino acids: CSARGQEYNSPLHF.

The chain carries TRBV7-2 and TRBJ2-7; D may correspond to TRBD1 or TRBD2 (5 bases each). The CDR3 loop spans 14 amino acids. Per the germline V gene, CDR1 is SGHTA and CDR2 is FQGNSA. Trimming pared 6 bases from V and 6 bases from J, leaving 18 bases between. The chain's CDR3 is CASSPSGGKGEQYF. In nucleotides, the CDR3 is TGTGCCAGCAGTCCGTCTGGGGGAAAGGGCGAGCAGTACTTC.

The genes are TRBV4-2 and TRBJ2-5, with a weak D call TRBD2 (5 bases). The germline CDR1 and CDR2 sequences are LGHNA and YNFKEQ. This CDR3 contains 15 residues. The V gene lost 0 bases and the J gene lost 2 bases, with 10 bases spanning the gap. CDR3 region: CASSQDGPGQETQYF. The CDR3 DNA follows: TGTGCCAGCAGCCAAGATGGCCCGGGGCAAGAGACCCAGTACTTC.

The chain has TRBV3-1 and TRBJ2-1; tentative D call: TRBD2 (6 bases). Judging by the DNA end, TRBJ2-7 fits better; the J call may be wrong. The CDR3 sequence is 13 residues long. Germline CDR1 reads LGHDT; CDR2 reads YNNKEL (reference sequence). CDR3 bases: TGTGCCAGCAGCCCGGGGAGGATTACCGAGCAGTACTTC. Its protein product is CASSPGRITEQYF.

This clonotype has more than one count but fewer than ten. The J gene is TRBJ2-7, the V gene TRBV4-1; no reliable D call. The germline V gene has CDR1 MGHRA and CDR2 YSYEKL. The ends were cut back, 0 bases at V and 2 bases at J, with 17 bases in the middle. The CDR3 spans 17 residues. For the CDR3, the DNA is TGCGCCAGCAGCCAAGACTTCGCCGGACGCGGAGCCTACGAGCAGTACTTC. Translated: CASSQDFAGRGAYEQYF.

This clonotype was counted a few times. The CDR3 sequence: CASSLGQGGTQYF. DNA for the CDR3: TGTGCCAGCAGTTTAGGTCAGGGTGGGACCCAGTACTTC. V is TRBV27 and J is TRBJ2-1; D possibly corresponds to TRBD1 (5 bases). The better agreement between TRBJ2-5 and the DNA end casts doubt on the J call. The CDR3 totals 13 residues. The germline V gene encodes CDR1 MNHEY and CDR2 SMNVEV (reference sequence).

The gene calls are TRBV12-5 and TRBJ2-5; D may correspond to TRBD1 or TRBD2 (6 bases each). The J call may be wrong; the DNA end is better matched by TRBJ2-1. The CDR3 runs 14 residues. The germline V gene encodes CDR1 LGHNT and CDR2 FRNRAP. Written as DNA, the CDR3 is TGTGCTAGTGGTTTGGTACCCGGGGGCGGTGAGCAGTTCTTC. Its translation: CASGLVPGGGEQFF.

The chain has TRBV7-9 and TRBJ1-3; a possible D gene is TRBD1 (5 bases). The V gene lost 6 bases and the J gene lost 9 bases, with 9 bases spanning the gap. The CDR3 has 11 residues. The germline V gene has CDR1 SEHNR and CDR2 FQNEAQ (reference sequence). CDR3 residues: CASSTGGTIYF. The CDR3 DNA reads as TGTGCCAGCAGTACTGGGGGCACCATATATTTT. The full variable domain, with the rest looked up from reference TRBV7-9 and TRBJ1-3, is DTGVSQNPRHKITKRGQNVTFRCDPISEHNRLYWYRQTLGQGPEFLTYFQNEAQLEKSRLLSDRFSAERPKGSFSTLEIQRTEQGDSAMYLCASSTGGTIYFGEGSWLTVV.

The gene calls are TRBV27 and TRBJ2-1, with TRBD2 matching over 12 bases. CDR1 and CDR2 from the germline V gene are MNHEY and SMNVEV (reference sequence). This CDR3 comprises 18 residues. The V and J ends lost 2 bases and 9 bases, in that order; junction bases with no gene match: 14. The CDR3 is CASSLENPGLAGAGEQFF. CDR3 coding DNA: TGTGCCAGCAGTTTAGAGAACCCGGGACTAGCGGGCGCGGGTGAGCAGTTCTTC.

The chain has TRBV6-1 and TRBJ2-3; D is uncertain. Per the germline V gene, CDR1 is MNHNS and CDR2 is SASEGT. Trimming cost V 6 bases and J 4 bases, with 8 bases left between them. The CDR3 loop spans 12 amino acids. CDR3 amino acids: CASRTPSDTQYF. The CDR3 nucleotides read TGTGCCAGCAGGACCCCTTCAGATACGCAGTATTTT.

This clonotype was observed many times. The genes are TRBV12-3 or TRBV12-4 and TRBJ2-1; TRBD2 matches 12 bases. Trimming cost V 5 bases and J 4 bases; bases outside gene matches: 6. CDR3 length equals 16 residues. The CDR3 DNA reads as TGTGCCAGCAGTCTTAGGGGACTAGCGGGTTACAATGAGCAGTTCTTC. The encoded protein is CASSLRGLAGYNEQFF.

J is TRBJ2-4 and V is TRBV6-5, with 8 bases fitting TRBD1. V shed 6 bases and J 1 base; nucleotides not matched to a gene: 11. Germline V gene data show CDR1 as MNHEY and CDR2 as SVGAGI. The CDR3 totals 17 residues. For the CDR3, the DNA is TGTGCCAGCAGACCGTCCGGGACAGGTCGGGCCAAAAACATTCAGTACTTC. It encodes CASRPSGTGRAKNIQYF.

The V and J genes are TRBV29-1 and TRBJ2-1; a possible D gene is TRBD1 (6 bases). The CDR3 is 13 amino acids. CDR1 and CDR2 from the germline V gene are SQVTM and ANQGSEA. V was shortened by 7 bases and J by 0 bases, with 10 bases between the two germline ends. CDR3 nucleotide sequence: TGCAGCGGGGGGCCGAGCTCCTACAATGAGCAGTTCTTC. Translating it yields CSGGPSSYNEQFF.

J is TRBJ2-1 and V is TRBV4-3, with D perhaps matching TRBD2 (6 bases). This CDR3 is built from 16 residues. The germline gives CDR1 LGHNA, CDR2 YSLEER. V lost 0 bases to trimming and J lost 2 bases, with 11 bases between them. Here the CDR3 reads CASSQEGGPPYNEQFF. DNA for the CDR3: TGCGCCAGCAGCCAAGAGGGGGGTCCCCCCTACAATGAGCAGTTCTTC.